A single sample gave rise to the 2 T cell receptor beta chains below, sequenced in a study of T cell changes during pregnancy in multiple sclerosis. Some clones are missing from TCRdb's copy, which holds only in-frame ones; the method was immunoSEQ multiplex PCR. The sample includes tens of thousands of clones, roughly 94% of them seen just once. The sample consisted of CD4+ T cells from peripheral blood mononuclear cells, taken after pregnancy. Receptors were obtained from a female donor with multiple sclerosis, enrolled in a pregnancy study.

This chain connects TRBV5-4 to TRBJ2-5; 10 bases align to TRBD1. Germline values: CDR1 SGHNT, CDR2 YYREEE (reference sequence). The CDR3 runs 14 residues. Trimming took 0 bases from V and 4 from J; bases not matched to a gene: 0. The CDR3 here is CASSLGDRGETQYF. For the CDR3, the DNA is TGTGCCAGCAGCTTGGGGGACAGGGGAGAGACCCAGTACTTC. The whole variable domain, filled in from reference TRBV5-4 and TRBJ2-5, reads ETGVTQSPTHLIKTRGQQVTLRCSSQSGHNTVSWYQQALGQGPQFIFQYYREEENGRGNFPPRFSGLQFPNYSSELNVNALELDDSALYLCASSLGDRGETQYFGPGTRLLVL.

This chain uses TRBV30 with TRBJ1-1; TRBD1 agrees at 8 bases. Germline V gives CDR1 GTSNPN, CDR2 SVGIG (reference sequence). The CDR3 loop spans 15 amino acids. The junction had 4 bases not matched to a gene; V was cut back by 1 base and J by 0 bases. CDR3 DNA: TGTGCCTGGAGTGAAAGGACAGGGTTGAACACTGAAGCTTTCTTT. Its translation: CAWSERTGLNTEAFF.